The present T cell receptor (beta chain) was sequenced within a study of blood T cells in healthy people across ages. Study-wide points: Long-lived donors carried more naive CD4+ cells and greater diversity than aged donors. The fall in TCR beta diversity per million T cells was roughly linear with age.

This clonotype occurred a few times. Its target is not known. A J-beta primer mix and a sample-barcoded 5' primer were used in a second PCR of about 7 to 12 cycles. MiXCR, run by TCRdb on the 5' RACE reads, gives a single entry per CDR3 protein. The sample lists more than 700,000 distinct CDR3 sequences; around 45% were seen once. Unmatched junction bases numbered 7, after V lost 5 bases and J lost 5 bases. This CDR3 has 15 amino acids. In germline, CDR1 is DFQATT, CDR2 SNEGSKA (reference sequence). Per sample, a minimum of 7 million PBMCs were isolated. The chain carries TRBV20-1 and TRBJ1-6; 9 nucleotides align to TRBD1. Sequencing was carried out using blood. The clonotype was recovered from a man aged 80 or over in good health. For the CDR3, the DNA is TGCAGTGCTCTGGACAGGGGAACTAATAATTCACCCCTCCACTTT. Translation gives CSALDRGTNNSPLHF.